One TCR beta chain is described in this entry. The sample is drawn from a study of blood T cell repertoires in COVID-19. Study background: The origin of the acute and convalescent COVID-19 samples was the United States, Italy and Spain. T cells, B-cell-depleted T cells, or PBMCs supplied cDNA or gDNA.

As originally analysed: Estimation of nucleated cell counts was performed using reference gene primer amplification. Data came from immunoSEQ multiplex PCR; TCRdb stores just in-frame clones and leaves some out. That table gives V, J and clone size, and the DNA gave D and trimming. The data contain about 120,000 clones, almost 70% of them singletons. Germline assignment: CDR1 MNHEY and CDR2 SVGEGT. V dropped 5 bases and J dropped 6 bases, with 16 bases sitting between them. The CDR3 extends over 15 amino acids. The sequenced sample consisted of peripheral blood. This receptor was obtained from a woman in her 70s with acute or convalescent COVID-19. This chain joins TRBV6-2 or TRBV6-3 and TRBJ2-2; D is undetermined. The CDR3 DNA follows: TGTGCCAGCAGTGTCTTCGCTAGAGCCGCCGGGGAGCTGTTTTTT. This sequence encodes CASSVFARAAGELFF.